These 27 T cell receptor beta chains were all obtained from the same sample, sequenced in a study of blood T cell repertoires in COVID-19. Assay: immunoSEQ multiplex PCR; the TCRdb copy retains only in-frame clones and omits some. Of 90,000 to 110,000 clones detected, approximately 81% appear once; the ten largest clones hold about 40%. Sequencing was carried out using peripheral blood. These receptors were taken from a man older than 75 with acute or convalescent COVID-19.

The V and J genes are TRBV5-4 and TRBJ2-7; D unclear. V was shortened by 3 bases and J by 0 bases, with 4 bases between the two germline ends. The CDR3 spans 12 residues. CDR1 is SGHNT, CDR2 YYREEE, per germline (reference sequence). The chain's CDR3 is CASSSVSYEQYF. DNA for the CDR3: TGTGCCAGCAGCTCTGTCTCCTACGAGCAGTACTTC.

This rearrangement joins TRBV6-5 to TRBJ1-2, with D possibly TRBD1 on 5 matching bases. This CDR3 has 13 residues. The germline V gene has CDR1 MNHEY and CDR2 SVGAGI. Trimming took 2 bases from V and 8 from J, leaving 12 bases between them. The chain's CDR3 is CASSYAHGAGYTF. CDR3 DNA sequence: TGTGCCAGCAGTTACGCCCATGGGGCCGGCTACACCTTC.

The chain's CDR3 is CASSSLFYEQYF. CDR3 bases: TGTGCCAGCAGTTCCCTCTTCTACGAGCAGTACTTC. The chain carries TRBV28 and TRBJ2-7; D remains unclear. The CDR3 covers 12 residues. Trimming removed 4 bases at V and 3 bases at J, with 7 bases between. Germline V gene sequence: CDR1 MDHEN, CDR2 SYDVKM.

The V call is TRBV6-1, the J call TRBJ2-1, with 9 bases identical to TRBD2. The CDR3 extends over 16 amino acids. The germline V gene encodes CDR1 MNHNS and CDR2 SASEGT. Trimming at V came to 3 bases and at J to 11 bases, leaving 14 bases not matched to a gene. CDR3 DNA sequence: TGTGCCAGCAGTGACTATATGGGCGGGAGGGCCTTTAAGCAGTTCTTC. Its protein is CASSDYMGGRAFKQFF.

The rearrangement links TRBV28 to TRBJ1-1, with D maybe TRBD1 (6 bases). This CDR3 has 13 amino acids. CDR1 is MDHEN and CDR2 is SYDVKM in the germline V gene. V was pared by 2 bases and J by 9 bases, with 13 bases between. DNA of the CDR3: TGTGCCAGCAGTTTAGTCTGGGGGCGCCAAGCTTTCTTT. Amino acids: CASSLVWGRQAFF.

The V call is TRBV29-1, the J call TRBJ1-1; TRBD1 matches 7 bases. The CDR3 runs to 12 residues. V gave up 4 bases and J gave up 7 bases; unmatched junction bases: 6. CDR1 and CDR2 from the germline V gene are SQVTM and ANQGSEA. CDR3 DNA sequence: TGCAGCGTTGGACAGGGCGGGGATGAAGCTTTCTTT. Amino acids: CSVGQGGDEAFF.

The rearrangement joins TRBV24-1 to TRBJ2-3; D is possibly TRBD2 (5 bases). The CDR3 has 15 amino acids. Between the trimmed V and J ends, which lost 1 base and 9 bases, there was a span of 16 bases. Germline loops: CDR1 KGHDR, CDR2 SFDVKD. DNA of the CDR3: TGTGCCACCAGTGATTTATCCCGCATGGGCGGGACGCAGTATTTT. This encodes CATSDLSRMGGTQYF.

The gene calls are TRBV7-3 and TRBJ2-1, with 8 bases fitting TRBD1. Germline V gene sequence: CDR1 SGHTA, CDR2 FQGTGA. V lost 5 bases and J lost 0; bases outside the gene matches: 3. The CDR3 runs 15 residues. The CDR3 loop is CASSLGQGSYNEQFF. The CDR3 nucleotides are TGTGCCAGCAGCCTTGGACAGGGCTCCTACAATGAGCAGTTCTTC.

The V call is TRBV6-2 or TRBV6-3, the J call TRBJ2-1, with 10 bases that match TRBD2. Germline trimming cut 2 bases from V and 3 bases from J; bases unmatched to any gene: 4. CDR1 is MNHEY and CDR2 is SVGEGT in the germline V gene. This CDR3 region has 16 residues. The CDR3 loop reads CASSYQWTSGYNEQFF. CDR3 coding DNA: TGTGCCAGCAGTTACCAATGGACTAGCGGCTACAATGAGCAGTTCTTC.

This chain links TRBV27 with TRBJ2-1, with D possibly being TRBD2 (6 bases). Trimming took off 5 bases at V and 7 bases at J, with 15 bases between the two ends. From germline, CDR1 is MNHEY and CDR2 SMNVEV (reference sequence). This CDR3 is built from 14 residues. CDR3 nucleotide sequence: TGTGCCAGCAGTACTAGCTGGGTAAGGAATGAGCAGTTCTTC. Translating gives CASSTSWVRNEQFF.

The rearrangement joins TRBV2 to TRBJ2-2; D might be TRBD1 (5 bases). CDR1 is SNHLY, CDR2 FYNNEI, per germline. V lost 5 bases to trimming and J lost 0 bases, with 10 bases between them. The CDR3 length is 15 residues. The CDR3 protein is CASSKGLPNTGELFF. The CDR3 DNA reads TGTGCCAGCAGTAAGGGGCTACCGAACACCGGGGAGCTGTTTTTT. Combining the CDR3 with reference TRBV2 and TRBJ2-2 gives the whole variable domain EPEVTQTPSHQVTQMGQEVILRCVPISNHLYFYWYRQILGQKVEFLVSFYNNEISEKSEIFDDQFSVERPDGSNFTLKIRSTKLEDSAMYFCASSKGLPNTGELFFGEGSRLTVL.

The CDR3 protein is CASSLNSRQGSSYEQYF. CDR3 DNA: TGTGCCAGCAGCTTGAATTCCCGACAAGGTTCGTCCTACGAGCAGTACTTC. The chain links TRBV7-6 to TRBJ2-7, with D unresolved. Germline CDR1 is SGHVS and CDR2 is FNYEAQ. This CDR3 comprises 17 residues. Trimming shortened V by 3 bases and J by 1 base, and 19 bases separated the two germline ends.

The genes are TRBV5-6 and TRBJ2-7; TRBD1 matches 7 bases. The J segment lost 3 bases and the V segment lost 4 bases, leaving 4 bases of the junction unmatched. The CDR3 has 13 amino acids. Germline V lookup: CDR1 SGHDT, CDR2 YYEEEE. The CDR3 loop reads CASSKDRSYEQYF. The CDR3 DNA reads as TGTGCCAGCAGCAAGGACAGGAGCTACGAGCAGTACTTC.

This clone showed up just a few times. The chain combines TRBV6-5 with TRBJ2-5, with D tentatively TRBD2 (5 bases). Germline V gives CDR1 MNHEY, CDR2 SVGAGI. V lost 2 bases to trimming and J lost 3 bases, with 7 bases between them. The CDR3 has 13 residues. CDR3 loop: CASSYRTEETQYF. CDR3 in DNA: TGTGCCAGCAGTTACCGGACTGAAGAGACCCAGTACTTC.

There are many counts of this clone. V and J are TRBV28 and TRBJ2-3, with D possibly matching TRBD1 (5 bases). This CDR3 comprises 13 residues. Trimming removed 5 bases at V and 2 bases at J, with 8 bases between. CDR1 MDHEN and CDR2 SYDVKM come from the germline V gene. CDR3 region: CASSRQLTDTQYF. DNA of the CDR3: TGTGCCAGCAGTCGACAGCTCACAGATACGCAGTATTTT.

V is TRBV4-2 and J is TRBJ2-7; D is unclear. The CDR3 is 13 amino acids. Germline V gene lookup returns CDR1 LGHNA and CDR2 YNFKEQ. Trimming left V 1 base short and J 3 bases short, with 7 bases between. CDR3 sequence: CASSQVPFYEQYF. The CDR3 DNA is TGTGCCAGCAGCCAAGTTCCCTTCTACGAGCAGTACTTC.

Comment on this clone: Other DNA sequences in the same sample also yield this CDR3. The J gene is TRBJ2-5, the V gene TRBV11-2; possibly TRBD2 for D (6 bases). Trimming shortened V by 0 bases and J by 5 bases, and 10 bases separated the two germline ends. Germline lookup yields CDR1 SGHAT and CDR2 FQNNGV. This CDR3 has 14 amino acids. CDR3 sequence: CASSLDRGRETQYF. The CDR3 region has the DNA TGTGCCAGCAGCTTAGATCGTGGGAGGGAGACCCAGTACTTC.

The chain has TRBV28 and TRBJ1-4, with 8 bases identical to TRBD1. CDR1 is MDHEN and CDR2 is SYDVKM in the germline V gene. Trimming took 5 bases from V and 7 from J; bases not matched to a gene: 0. The CDR3 has 12 amino acids. CDR3 region: CASSTGGEKLFF. The DNA of the CDR3 is TGTGCCAGCAGTACAGGGGGTGAAAAACTGTTTTTT. Filled out from reference TRBV28 and TRBJ1-4, the complete variable domain reads DVKVTQSSRYLVKRTGEKVFLECVQDMDHENMFWYRQDPGLGLRLIYFSYDVKMKEKGDIPEGYSVSREKKERFSLILESASTNQTSMYLCASSTGGEKLFFGSGTQLSVL.

V is TRBV18 and J is TRBJ1-2; 7 bases agree with TRBD1. Per the germline V gene, CDR1 is KGHSH and CDR2 is LQKENI. This CDR3 region has 15 residues. V lost 0 bases and J lost 4; bases outside the gene matches: 5. The CDR3 DNA is TGTGCCAGCTCACCACCGTCAGCAGGGGGCTATGGCTACACCTTC. This sequence encodes CASSPPSAGGYGYTF.

The table lists this clone with a few counts. The CDR3 loop is CASSLETGRAFF. The CDR3 nucleotides are TGTGCCAGCAGCTTGGAGACAGGGAGAGCTTTCTTT. The chain links TRBV7-9 to TRBJ1-1; the match to TRBD1 covers 7 bases. This CDR3 spans 12 amino acids. Germline lookup yields CDR1 SEHNR and CDR2 FQNEAQ (reference sequence). Trimming removed 3 bases from V and 10 bases from J; junction bases left unmatched: 5.

The rearrangement uses TRBV4-2 and TRBJ2-1; 13 nucleotides align to TRBD2. The V and J ends lost 4 bases and 9 bases, in that order; junction bases with no gene match: 6. The CDR3 has 15 amino acids. CDR1 is LGHNA, CDR2 YNFKEQ, per germline. The CDR3 spells CASSPLAGGPSEQFF. CDR3 nucleotide sequence: TGTGCCAGCAGCCCACTAGCGGGAGGGCCTAGTGAGCAGTTCTTC.

The gene calls are TRBV11-2 and TRBJ2-7; D is possibly TRBD2 (5 bases). This CDR3 contains 13 residues. Germline V gene lookup returns CDR1 SGHAT and CDR2 FQNNGV. Trimming took 2 bases from V and 5 from J, leaving 10 bases between them. The CDR3 coding sequence is TGTGCCAGCAGCTTAAGTCGACTAAACGAGCAGTACTTC. Its protein is CASSLSRLNEQYF.

The J gene is TRBJ2-2, the V gene TRBV11-2; TRBD2 agrees at 7 bases. Trimming cost V 3 bases and J 7 bases; bases outside gene matches: 8. Germline CDR1 SGHAT, CDR2 FQNNGV. The CDR3 sequence is 15 residues long. The CDR3 here is CASSFFSGTGGELFF. As DNA, the CDR3 is TGTGCCAGCAGCTTCTTCAGCGGGACGGGCGGGGAGCTGTTTTTT.

The chain employs TRBV28 and TRBJ2-5; the match to TRBD1 covers 8 bases. This CDR3 has 15 amino acids. Germline V gene data show CDR1 as MDHEN and CDR2 as SYDVKM. V was pared by 4 bases and J by 2 bases, with 6 bases of the junction left unmatched. This chain's CDR3 is CASSSAGTGQETQYF. CDR3 nucleotides: TGTGCCAGCAGTTCGGCCGGGACAGGTCAAGAGACCCAGTACTTC.

This chain joins TRBV4-3 and TRBJ2-7; perhaps TRBD2 as D (5 bases). Germline-derived CDR1 and CDR2 are LGHNA and YSLEER. The CDR3 has 14 amino acids. V gave up 0 bases and J gave up 1 base, with 7 bases separating them. The CDR3 bases are TGCGCCAGCAGCCAAGAGCCGGGGTCCTACGAGCAGTACTTC. Residues: CASSQEPGSYEQYF.

This clone occurred a few times. V is TRBV5-8 and J is TRBJ2-7; 10 nucleotides agree with TRBD1. With V trimmed by 4 bases and J by 3 bases, 7 bases remained unmatched. There are 15 residues in the CDR3. Germline V gene sequence: CDR1 SGHTS, CDR2 YDEGEE. The CDR3 region has the DNA TGTGCCAGCAGCGCACGGACAGGGGGTAGCTACGAGCAGTACTTC. Protein: CASSARTGGSYEQYF.

The chain recombines TRBV30 with TRBJ1-2; D is ambiguous. The CDR3 runs to 14 residues. V lost 2 bases to trimming and J lost 5 bases, with 15 bases between them. Germline loops: CDR1 GTSNPN, CDR2 SVGIG (reference sequence). Here the CDR3 reads CAWSLPRLLYGYTF. Here the CDR3 DNA reads TGTGCCTGGAGTCTTCCCAGGCTTCTGTATGGCTACACCTTC.